This T cell receptor (beta chain) derives from a study of cytomegalovirus exposure and HLA in healthy donors. Study conclusions and caveats: In a later analysis, the majority of CMV-associated beta chains seemingly showed HLA restriction.

The CDR3 sequence is 14 residues long. The V gene lost 4 bases and the J gene lost 3 bases, with 12 bases spanning the gap. Looked up from germline, CDR1 is SGHTA and CDR2 is FQGNSA. A multiplex PCR was run with 60 Vbeta primers and 13 Jbeta primers. Using immunoSEQ multiplex PCR, the repertoire was profiled, and TCRdb retains in-frame clones only, with some absent. Seen here are about 160,000 clones, 80% observed once, and the top ten hold 1%. This clone was observed a few times. Its antigen is currently unknown. The sequenced sample was PBMCs. This sequence was found in a woman between 50 and 59 years old in good health and CMV-seropositive. V usage is TRBV7-2 and J usage is TRBJ1-2, with D possibly being TRBD1 (6 bases). CDR3 amino acids: CASSSGTPDYGYTF. The CDR3, as DNA: TGTGCCAGCAGCTCCGGGACACCCGACTATGGCTACACCTTC.